The table lists the clone carrying this T cell receptor (beta chain) with many counts. The use of a sample-barcoded 5' primer and a J-beta primer mix characterized a second PCR of roughly 7 to 11 cycles. MiXCR, run by TCRdb on the 5' RACE reads, gives a single entry per CDR3 protein. Among around 620,000 distinct CDR3 sequences listed, 27% were seen once. This sample was taken from a study of blood T cells in healthy people across ages. The length of the CDR3 is 15 residues. V lost 4 bases and J 1 base, leaving 13 bases between the germline ends. CDR1 is SNHLY, CDR2 FYNNEI, per germline. This TCR came from a woman aged 70-85 years in good health. The V and J genes are TRBV2 and TRBJ2-5; weak D call: TRBD2 (6 bases). Sequenced material: blood. This CDR3 reads CASSGRRGIQETQYF. CDR3 nucleotides: TGTGCCAGCAGTGGTCGGAGGGGCATCCAAGAGACCCAGTACTTC.